This entry is about one TCR beta chain. This specimen comes from a study of patients and donors after allogeneic stem cell transplantation. Deletions cut 5 bases from V and 7 bases from J, with 11 bases between. The CDR3 is made up of 13 amino acids. CDR1 and CDR2 (germline): LNHNV, YYDKDF (reference sequence). Each CDR3 protein gets one entry after TCRdb re-called the RT-PCR reads with MiXCR. Of roughly 880,000 distinct CDR3 sequences in the sample, approximately 19% were seen once. The receptor was derived from a human donor who was either an allogeneic HSCT recipient or a stem cell or donor lymphocyte infusion donor (not recorded which). It is not recorded whose cells these are; they may come from a transplant donor. The chain couples TRBV15 to TRBJ2-2; D possibly corresponds to TRBD1 (5 bases). Sequenced material: blood, either unsorted or a sorted T cell fraction (not recorded which). CDR3 sequence reads: CATSRDRGGELFF. CDR3 nucleotide sequence: TGTGCCACCAGCCGCGATAGGGGCGGGGAGCTGTTTTTT.